One sample yielded the 2 T cell receptor beta chains listed below, sequenced in a study of blood T cells in healthy people across ages. PCR was performed a second time for about 6 to 12 cycles using a sample-barcoded 5' primer and a J-beta primer mix. Using its own MiXCR run on the 5' RACE reads, TCRdb lists one record per CDR3 protein. Of hundreds of thousands of distinct CDR3 sequences listed, about 21% were seen once; the top ten hold under 4%. The sequenced material came from blood. These receptors originate from a man aged 65-85 years in good health.

The genes are TRBV6-1 and TRBJ2-6; perhaps TRBD1 as D (5 bases). Trimming left V 2 bases short and J 0 bases short, with 11 bases between. The CDR3 sequence is 17 residues long. Germline loops: CDR1 MNHNS, CDR2 SASEGT. The CDR3 is CASSERAGNSGANVLTF. CDR3 sequence (DNA): TGTGCCAGCAGTGAAAGGGCAGGGAACTCTGGGGCCAACGTCCTGACTTTC.

This clonotype came up many times. The J gene is TRBJ2-1, the V gene TRBV5-1, with 9 bases that match TRBD1. This CDR3 comprises 14 residues. V lost 4 bases and J lost 4; bases outside the gene matches: 3. Germline V lookup: CDR1 SGHRS, CDR2 YFSETQ. CDR3 sequence (DNA): TGCGCCAGCAGCCGGACAGGGGATTACAATGAGCAGTTCTTC. Encoded protein: CASSRTGDYNEQFF.